Here is one TCR beta chain with its context. Chain pairing is unknown; alpha and beta were sequenced separately. The table came from immunoSEQ multiplex PCR; TCRdb's copy has only in-frame clones and leaves some out. The table lists some 60,000 clones, about 86% of them singletons. This record comes from a study of T cells in tuberculosis. After thawing and overnight rest, PBMC were stained with GMM-loaded CD1B tetramer, viability dye and anti-CD3 for sorting. The lipid loaded on the CD1B tetramers was C32 glucose monomycolate from Rhodococcus equi. Sequencing input: CD1b-GMM tetramer-negative cells sorted from PBMCs. The sequence came from an adult woman with latent tuberculosis.

CDR3 protein: CSARVVETQYF. As DNA, the CDR3 is TGCAGTGCTAGAGTAGTAGAGACCCAGTACTTC. The rearrangement joins TRBV20-1 to TRBJ2-5; D uncertain. Germline loops: CDR1 DFQATT, CDR2 SNEGSKA (reference sequence). Trimming removed 1 base at V and 4 bases at J, with 4 bases between. The CDR3 length is 11 residues.